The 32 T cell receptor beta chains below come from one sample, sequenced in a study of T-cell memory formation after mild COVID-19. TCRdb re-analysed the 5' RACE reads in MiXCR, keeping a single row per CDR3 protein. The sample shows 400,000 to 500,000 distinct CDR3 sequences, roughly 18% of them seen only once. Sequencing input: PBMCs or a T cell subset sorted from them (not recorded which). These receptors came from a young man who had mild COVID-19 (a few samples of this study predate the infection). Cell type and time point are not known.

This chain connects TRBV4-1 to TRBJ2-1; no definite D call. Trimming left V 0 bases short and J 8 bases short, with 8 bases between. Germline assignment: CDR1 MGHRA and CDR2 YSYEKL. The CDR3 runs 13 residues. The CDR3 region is CASSQEGSDEQFF. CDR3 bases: TGCGCCAGCAGCCAAGAGGGAAGTGATGAGCAGTTCTTC.

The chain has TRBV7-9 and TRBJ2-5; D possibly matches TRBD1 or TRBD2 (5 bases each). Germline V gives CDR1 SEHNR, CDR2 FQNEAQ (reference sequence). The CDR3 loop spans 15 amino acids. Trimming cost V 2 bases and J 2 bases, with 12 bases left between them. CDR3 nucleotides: TGTGCCAGCAGCTTACCGGGGCCGGGGCAAGAGACCCAGTACTTC. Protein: CASSLPGPGQETQYF.

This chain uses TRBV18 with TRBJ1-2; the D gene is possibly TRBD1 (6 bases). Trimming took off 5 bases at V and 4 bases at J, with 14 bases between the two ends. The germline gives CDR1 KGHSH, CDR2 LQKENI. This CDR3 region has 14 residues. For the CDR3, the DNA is TGTGCCAGCTCAGGACAGCTGACAAGCTATGGCTACACCTTC. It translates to CASSGQLTSYGYTF. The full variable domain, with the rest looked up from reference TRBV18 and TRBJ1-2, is NAGVMQNPRHLVRRRGQEARLRCSPMKGHSHVYWYRQLPEEGLKFMVYLQKENIIDESGMPKERFSAEFPKEGPSILRIQQVVRGDSAAYFCASSGQLTSYGYTFGSGTRLTVV.

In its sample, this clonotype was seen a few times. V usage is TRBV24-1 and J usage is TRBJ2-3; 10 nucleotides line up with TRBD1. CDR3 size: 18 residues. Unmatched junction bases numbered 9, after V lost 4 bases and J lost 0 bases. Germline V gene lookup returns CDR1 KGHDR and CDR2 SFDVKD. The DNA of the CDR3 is TGTGCCACCAGTGAATTAACCGGGACAGGGGCTAGCACAGATACGCAGTATTTT. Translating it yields CATSELTGTGASTDTQYF.

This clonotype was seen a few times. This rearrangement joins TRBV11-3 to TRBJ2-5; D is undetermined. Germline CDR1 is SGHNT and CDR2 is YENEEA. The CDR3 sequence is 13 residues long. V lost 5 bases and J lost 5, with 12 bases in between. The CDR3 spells CASSARTDETQYF. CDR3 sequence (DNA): TGTGCCAGCAGCGCCCGGACCGATGAGACCCAGTACTTC.

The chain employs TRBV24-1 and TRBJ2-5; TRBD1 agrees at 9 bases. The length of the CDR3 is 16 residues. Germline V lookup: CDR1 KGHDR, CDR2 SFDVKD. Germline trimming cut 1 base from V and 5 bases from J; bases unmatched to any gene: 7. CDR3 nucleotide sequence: TGTGCCACCAGTGATTTCTTACAGGGGGCGAGGGAGACCCAGTACTTC. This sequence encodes CATSDFLQGARETQYF.

The CDR3 sequence is CASSTRPNGGAEQYF. The CDR3 DNA follows: TGTGCCAGCAGCACCCGGCCTAACGGAGGAGCCGAGCAGTACTTC. The chain is built from TRBV3-1 and TRBJ2-7; TRBD2 might be the D (5 bases). V lost 5 bases to trimming and J lost 6 bases, with 20 bases between them. CDR1 is LGHDT, CDR2 YNNKEL, per germline (reference sequence). This CDR3 has 15 amino acids.

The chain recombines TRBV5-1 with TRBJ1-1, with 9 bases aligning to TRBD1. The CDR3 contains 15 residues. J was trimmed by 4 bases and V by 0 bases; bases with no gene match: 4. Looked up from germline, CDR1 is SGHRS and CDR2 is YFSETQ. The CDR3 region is CASSLGDRDLTEAFF. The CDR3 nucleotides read TGCGCCAGCAGCTTGGGGGACAGGGATCTCACTGAAGCTTTCTTT.

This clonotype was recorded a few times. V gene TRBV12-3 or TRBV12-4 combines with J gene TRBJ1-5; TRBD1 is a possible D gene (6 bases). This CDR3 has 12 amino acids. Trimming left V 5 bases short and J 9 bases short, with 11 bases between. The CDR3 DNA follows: TGTGCCAGCAGTCTTGGGGGGCGGCCCCAGCATTTT. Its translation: CASSLGGRPQHF.

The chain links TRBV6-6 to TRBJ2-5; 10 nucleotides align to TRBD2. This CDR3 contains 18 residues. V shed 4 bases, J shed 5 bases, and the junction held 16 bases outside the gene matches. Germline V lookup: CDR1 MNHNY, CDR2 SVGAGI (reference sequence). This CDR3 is CASSFPRGSLAGAETQYF. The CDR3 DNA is TGTGCCAGCAGTTTTCCCAGGGGTTCCCTAGCGGGGGCGGAGACCCAGTACTTC.

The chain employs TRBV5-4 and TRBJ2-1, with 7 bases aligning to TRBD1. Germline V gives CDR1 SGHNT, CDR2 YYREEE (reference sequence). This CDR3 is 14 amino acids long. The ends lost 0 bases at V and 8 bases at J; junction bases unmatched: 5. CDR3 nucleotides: TGTGCCAGCAGCTTGGTAGGGGGCTCGGATGAGCAGTTCTTC. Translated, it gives CASSLVGGSDEQFF.

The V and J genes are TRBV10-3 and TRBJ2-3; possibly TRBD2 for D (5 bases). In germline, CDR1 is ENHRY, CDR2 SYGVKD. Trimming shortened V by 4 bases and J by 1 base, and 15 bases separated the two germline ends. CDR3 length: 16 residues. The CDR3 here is CAISVSSSGGTDTQYF. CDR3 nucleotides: TGTGCCATCAGTGTTAGTAGTTCCGGGGGCACAGATACGCAGTATTTT.

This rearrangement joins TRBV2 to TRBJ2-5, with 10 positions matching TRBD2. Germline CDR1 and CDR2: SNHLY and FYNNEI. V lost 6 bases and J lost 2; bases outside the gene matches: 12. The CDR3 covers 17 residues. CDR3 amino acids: CASSAGLAGGWQETQYF. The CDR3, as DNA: TGTGCCAGCAGCGCCGGTTTAGCGGGGGGATGGCAAGAGACCCAGTACTTC.

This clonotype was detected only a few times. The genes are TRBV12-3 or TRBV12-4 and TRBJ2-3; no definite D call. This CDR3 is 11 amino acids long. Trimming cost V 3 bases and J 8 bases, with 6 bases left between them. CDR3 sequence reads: CASSLLATQYF. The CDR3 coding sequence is TGTGCCAGCAGTTTGTTGGCTACGCAGTATTTT.

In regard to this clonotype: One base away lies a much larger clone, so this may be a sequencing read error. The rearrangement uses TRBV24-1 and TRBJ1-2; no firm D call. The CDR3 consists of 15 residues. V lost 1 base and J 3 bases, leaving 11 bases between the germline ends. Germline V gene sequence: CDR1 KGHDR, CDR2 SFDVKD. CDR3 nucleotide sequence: TGTGCCACCAGTGATTTATCCGGGTGGGACTATGGCTACACCTTC. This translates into CATSDLSGWDYGYTF.

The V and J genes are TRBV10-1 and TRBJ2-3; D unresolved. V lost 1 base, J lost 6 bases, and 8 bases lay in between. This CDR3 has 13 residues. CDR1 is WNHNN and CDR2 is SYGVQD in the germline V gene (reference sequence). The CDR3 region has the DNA TGCGCCAGCAGTGAGTTCTTTGGCGATACGCAGTATTTT. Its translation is CASSEFFGDTQYF.

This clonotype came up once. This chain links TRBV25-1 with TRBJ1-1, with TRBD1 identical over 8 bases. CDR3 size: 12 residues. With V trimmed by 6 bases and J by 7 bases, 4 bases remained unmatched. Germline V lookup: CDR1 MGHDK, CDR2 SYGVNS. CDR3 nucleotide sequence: TGTGCCAGCAGCAGGGGGCTGGGTGAAGCTTTCTTT. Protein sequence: CASSRGLGEAFF.

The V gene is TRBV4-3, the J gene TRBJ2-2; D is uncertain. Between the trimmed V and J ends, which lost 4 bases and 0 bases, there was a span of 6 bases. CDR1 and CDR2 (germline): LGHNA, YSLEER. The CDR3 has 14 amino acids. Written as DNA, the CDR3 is TGCGCCAGCAGCCGGAACACGAACACCGGGGAGCTGTTTTTT. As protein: CASSRNTNTGELFF.

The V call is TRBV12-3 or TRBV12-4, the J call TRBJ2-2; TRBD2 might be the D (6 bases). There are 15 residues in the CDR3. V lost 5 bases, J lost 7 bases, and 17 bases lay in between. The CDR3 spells CASSPNYSGVGELFF. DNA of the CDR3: TGTGCCAGCAGTCCCAACTATTCGGGGGTCGGGGAGCTGTTTTTT.

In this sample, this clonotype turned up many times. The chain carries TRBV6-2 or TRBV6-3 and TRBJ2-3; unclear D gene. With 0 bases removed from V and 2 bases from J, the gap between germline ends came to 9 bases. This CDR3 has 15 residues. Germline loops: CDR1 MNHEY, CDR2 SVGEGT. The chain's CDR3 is CASSYSETDTDTQYF. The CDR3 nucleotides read TGTGCCAGCAGTTACTCCGAGACCGACACAGATACGCAGTATTTT.

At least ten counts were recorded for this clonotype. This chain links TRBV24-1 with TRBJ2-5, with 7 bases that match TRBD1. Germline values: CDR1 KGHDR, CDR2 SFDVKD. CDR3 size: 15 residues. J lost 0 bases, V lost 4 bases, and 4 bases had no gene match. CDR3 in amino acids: CATSETGQHQETQYF. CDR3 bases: TGTGCCACCAGTGAAACGGGACAGCACCAAGAGACCCAGTACTTC.

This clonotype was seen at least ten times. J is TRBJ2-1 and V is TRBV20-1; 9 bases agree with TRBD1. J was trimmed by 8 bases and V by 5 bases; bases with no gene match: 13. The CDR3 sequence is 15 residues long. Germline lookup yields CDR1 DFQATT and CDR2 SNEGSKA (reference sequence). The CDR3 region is CSAGTGTGIWDEQFF. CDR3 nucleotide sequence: TGCAGTGCTGGAACCGGGACAGGGATTTGGGATGAGCAGTTCTTC.

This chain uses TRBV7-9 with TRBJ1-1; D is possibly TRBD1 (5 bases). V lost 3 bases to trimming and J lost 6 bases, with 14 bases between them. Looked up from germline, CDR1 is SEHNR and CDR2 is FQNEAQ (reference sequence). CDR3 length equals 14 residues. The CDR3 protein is CASSFPGLRAEAFF. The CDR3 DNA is TGTGCCAGCAGCTTTCCAGGGTTAAGGGCTGAAGCTTTCTTT.

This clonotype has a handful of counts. CDR3 loop: CASSPDRGRGETQYF. The CDR3 bases are TGTGCCAGCAGCCCGGACAGGGGGCGAGGAGAGACCCAGTACTTC. The V and J genes are TRBV5-4 and TRBJ2-5, with TRBD1 matching 11 bases. With 4 bases clipped from V and 4 bases from J, the junction kept 6 bases outside the gene matches. The CDR3 is made up of 15 amino acids. Germline-derived CDR1 and CDR2 are SGHNT and YYREEE (reference sequence).

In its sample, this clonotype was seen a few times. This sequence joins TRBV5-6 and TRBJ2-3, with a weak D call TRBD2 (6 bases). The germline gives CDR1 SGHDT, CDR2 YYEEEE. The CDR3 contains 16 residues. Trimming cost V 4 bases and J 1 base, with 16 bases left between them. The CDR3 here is CASSLRGERGTDTQYF. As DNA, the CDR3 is TGTGCCAGCAGCCTCCGGGGAGAGCGGGGCACAGATACGCAGTATTTT.

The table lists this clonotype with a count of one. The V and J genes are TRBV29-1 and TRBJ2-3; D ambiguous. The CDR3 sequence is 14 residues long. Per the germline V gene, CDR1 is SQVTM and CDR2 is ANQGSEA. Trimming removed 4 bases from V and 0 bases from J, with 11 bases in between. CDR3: CSVALTTSTDTQYF. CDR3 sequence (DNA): TGCAGCGTTGCTTTAACCACTAGCACAGATACGCAGTATTTT.

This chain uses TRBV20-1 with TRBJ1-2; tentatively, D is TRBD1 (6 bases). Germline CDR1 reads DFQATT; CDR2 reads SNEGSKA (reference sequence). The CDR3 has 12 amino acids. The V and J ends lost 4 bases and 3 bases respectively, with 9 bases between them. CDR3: CSAIKGDYGYTF. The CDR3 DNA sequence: TGCAGTGCTATTAAGGGGGACTATGGCTACACCTTC.

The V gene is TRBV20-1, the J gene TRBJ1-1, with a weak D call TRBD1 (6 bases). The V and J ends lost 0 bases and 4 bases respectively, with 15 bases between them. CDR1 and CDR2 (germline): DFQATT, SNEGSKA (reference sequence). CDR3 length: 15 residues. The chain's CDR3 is CSAREPQGSGTEAFF. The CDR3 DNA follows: TGCAGTGCTAGAGAACCCCAGGGGAGTGGCACTGAAGCTTTCTTT.

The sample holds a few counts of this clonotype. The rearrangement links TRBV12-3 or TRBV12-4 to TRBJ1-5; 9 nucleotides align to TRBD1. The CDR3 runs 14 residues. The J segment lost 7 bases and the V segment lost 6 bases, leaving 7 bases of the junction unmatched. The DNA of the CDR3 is TGTGCCAGCAGCCGCGGGACAGGGTTCCAGCCCCAGCATTTT. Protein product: CASSRGTGFQPQHF.

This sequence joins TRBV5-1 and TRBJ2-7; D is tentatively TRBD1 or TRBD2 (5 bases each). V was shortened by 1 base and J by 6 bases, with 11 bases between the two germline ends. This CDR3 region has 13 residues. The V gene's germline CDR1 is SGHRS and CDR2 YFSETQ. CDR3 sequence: CASSLRRDGEQYV. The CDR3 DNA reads TGCGCCAGCAGCTTGCGTAGGGACGGCGAGCAGTACGTC.

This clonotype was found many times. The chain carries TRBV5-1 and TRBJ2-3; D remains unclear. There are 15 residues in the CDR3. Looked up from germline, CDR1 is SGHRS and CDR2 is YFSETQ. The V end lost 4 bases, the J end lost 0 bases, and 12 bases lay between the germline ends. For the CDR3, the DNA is TGCGCCAGCAGCGACACGTCGACCAGCACAGATACGCAGTATTTT. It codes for CASSDTSTSTDTQYF. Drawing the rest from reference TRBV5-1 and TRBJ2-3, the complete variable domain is KAGVTQTPRYLIKTRGQQVTLSCSPISGHRSVSWYQQTPGQGLQFLFEYFSETQRNKGNFPGRFSGRQFSNSRSEMNVSTLELGDSALYLCASSDTSTSTDTQYFGPGTRLTVL.

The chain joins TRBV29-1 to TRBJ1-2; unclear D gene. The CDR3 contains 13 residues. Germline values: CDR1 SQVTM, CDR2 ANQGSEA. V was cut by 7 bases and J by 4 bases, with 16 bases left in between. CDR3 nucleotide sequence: TGCAGCGCCCGGGGAGGGCAAGGCTATGGCTACACCTTC. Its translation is CSARGGQGYGYTF.